This is a list of T cell receptor beta chains from one sample in a study of T cells in Graves' hyperthyroidism and ophthalmopathy. TCRdb independently ran MiXCR on the multiplex PCR reads; one entry per CDR3 protein. The repertoire holds more than 300,000 distinct CDR3 sequences, with around 15% as singletons. The material sequenced was blood. The receptors stem from a woman in her twenties or thirties with Graves' ophthalmopathy. The CDR3 runs from the conserved cysteine through the conserved F or W. D genes are given only for firm matches. Not every row has a clone size; where given, it reads once, few, many or a size class.

clone_size	v_call	j_call	d_call	cdr3_nt	cdr3_aa
few	TRBV6-1	TRBJ1-1	.	TGTACCAGCAGTTCCGGGACAGAAGCTTTCTTT	CTSSSGTEAFF
many	TRBV20-1	TRBJ2-2	.	TGCAGTGCTAGAACAGGAGGGACCGGGGAGCTGTTTTTT	CSARTGGTGELFF
many	TRBV29-1	TRBJ2-5	TRBD1	TGCAGCGTTGAGCACCGGGACAGCGCCCAAGAGACCCAGTACTTC	CSVEHRDSAQETQYF
many	TRBV2	TRBJ1-4	.	TGTGCCAGCAGTGAGCGGTCCGGCTTTGAAAAACTGTTTTTT	CASSERSGFEKLFF
many	TRBV28	TRBJ2-1	.	TGTGCCAGCAGACTTACAGGTAACAATGAGCAGTTCTTC	CASRLTGNNEQFF
many	TRBV12-3/TRBV12-4	TRBJ2-1	TRBD1	TGTGCCAGCAGCCCGAGCTTAATTGACAGGGGGCGCTTCAATGAGCAGTTCTTC	CASSPSLIDRGRFNEQFF
.	TRBV10-3	TRBJ2-1	.	TGTGCCATCAGTGCAGGCAGGGTTCTGGTCAATGAGCAGTTCTTC	CAISAGRVLVNEQFF
many	TRBV29-1	TRBJ2-3	.	TGCAGCGTTGACAGGGAAGGGACAGATACGCAGTATTTT	CSVDREGTDTQYF
.	TRBV9	TRBJ2-7	TRBD2	TGTGCCAGCAGCGTTTGGGGGGGCGAGCAGTACTTC	CASSVWGGEQYF
many	TRBV20-1	TRBJ2-3	TRBD2	TGCAGTGCTAGACTAGCGGGGGGCACAGATACGCAGTATTTT	CSARLAGGTDTQYF
.	TRBV7-2	TRBJ2-3	TRBD2	TGTGCCAGCAGCACCCACAGCGGGAGTGGGGCAGATACGCAGTATTTT	CASSTHSGSGADTQYF
many	TRBV18	TRBJ1-4	TRBD1	TGTGCCAGCTCACCACCGACAGGGGGTGGAAAACTGTTTTTT	CASSPPTGGGKLFF
many	TRBV18	TRBJ1-2	TRBD1	TGTGCCAGCTCACCCGGGACAGCTAACTATGGCTACACCTTC	CASSPGTANYGYTF
.	TRBV6-2/TRBV6-3	TRBJ2-3	TRBD1	TGTGCCAGCACCTACTCAGGGGGAGTGGATACGCAGTATTTT	CASTYSGGVDTQYF
.	TRBV2	TRBJ2-5	TRBD2	TGTGCCAGCACTGTAGCGGGGGGGCCGAAGACCCAGTACTTC	CASTVAGGPKTQYF
many	TRBV12-3/TRBV12-4	TRBJ2-2	.	TGTGCCAGCTCTTGGGGCGGAACGAACACCGGGGAGCTGTTTTTT	CASSWGGTNTGELFF
many	TRBV2	TRBJ2-1	TRBD2	TGTGCCAGCACCTCTAGCGGGGGGGCCAATGAGCAGTTCTTC	CASTSSGGANEQFF
many	TRBV7-3	TRBJ2-1	TRBD2	TGTGCCAGCAGCCCCGGGGGGGCAAATGAGCAGTTCTTC	CASSPGGANEQFF
.	TRBV5-6	TRBJ1-6	.	TGTGCCAGCAGCTTGGAGGATAACCTTAATTCACCCCTCCACTTT	CASSLEDNLNSPLHF
.	TRBV7-2	TRBJ2-3	.	TGTGCCAGCAGCCAGAGGGGGGGGGTGTCGGGGTCCTATCCGTACACAGATACGCAGTATTTT	CASSQRGGVSGSYPYTDTQYF
many	TRBV5-6	TRBJ2-7	TRBD1	TGTGCCAGCACCTCGTTAGGACAGGCCGGATACGAGCAGTACTTC	CASTSLGQAGYEQYF
many	TRBV7-8	TRBJ2-2	.	TGTGCCAGCAGATCGGACGGAGAATCGAACACCGGGGAGCTGTTTTTT	CASRSDGESNTGELFF
.	TRBV9	TRBJ2-5	.	TGTGCCAGCATGGCGGGGCCTTTCCAAGGGGAGACCCAGTACTTC	CASMAGPFQGETQYF
.	TRBV7-9	TRBJ2-3	.	TGTGCCAGCAGCCGGGACTCGCCGGATACGCAGTATTTT	CASSRDSPDTQYF
.	TRBV7-8	TRBJ2-1	.	TGTGCCAGCAGCCCCATAACAGAGAATGAGCAGTTCTTC	CASSPITENEQFF
many	TRBV6-1	TRBJ1-1	TRBD1	TGTGCCAGCAGGAGTCCTGCCAGGGGGCTCGGCACTGAAGCTTTCTTT	CASRSPARGLGTEAFF
.	TRBV18	TRBJ1-1	TRBD1	TGTGCCAGCTCAGACAGGGCAAGAACTGAAGCTTTCTTT	CASSDRARTEAFF
many	TRBV11-2	TRBJ1-1	.	TGTGCCAGCAGCTTAGCCTTTTCGCGACAGCGGAACACTGAAGCTTTCTTT	CASSLAFSRQRNTEAFF
many	TRBV27	TRBJ2-7	.	TGTGCCAGCAGTCCTATTATTGTACTCGCTGGTAAAAACTACGAGCAGTACTTC	CASSPIIVLAGKNYEQYF
many	TRBV7-8	TRBJ2-1	.	TGTGCCAGCAGCTTATTTTTTGGGACCTCCTACAATGAGCAGTTCTTC	CASSLFFGTSYNEQFF
few	TRBV7-9	TRBJ1-3	.	TGTGCCAGCAGCCCGCAGAGCTCTGGAAACACCATATATTTT	CASSPQSSGNTIYF
many	TRBV6-1	TRBJ1-5	.	TGTGCCAGCCACCCGGCGGCAACTAATCAGCCCCAGCATTTT	CASHPAATNQPQHF
.	TRBV9	TRBJ2-5	TRBD1	TGTGCCAGCAGTCCAGGGACATCGGGGACAGTAGAAGAGACCCAGTACTTC	CASSPGTSGTVEETQYF
many	TRBV20-1	TRBJ2-5	.	TGCAGTGCTAGAAGGACTAATCAAGAGACCCAGTACTTC	CSARRTNQETQYF
many	TRBV20-1	TRBJ2-5	.	TGCAGTGCTAGCGGGGAACCAGACGTGGAGACCCAGTACTTC	CSASGEPDVETQYF
many	TRBV28	TRBJ2-2	TRBD1	TGTGCCAGCAGTTTTTGGGACAGGAACACCGGGGAGCTGTTTTTT	CASSFWDRNTGELFF
many	TRBV28	TRBJ2-7	.	TGTGCCAGCAGTTTTTTCGGCGACAGCTACGAGCAGTACTTC	CASSFFGDSYEQYF
.	TRBV6-5	TRBJ1-1	.	TGTGCCAGCAGTTACTCGTGGTCTTCGAACACTGAAGCTTTCTTT	CASSYSWSSNTEAFF
many	TRBV20-1	TRBJ1-5	TRBD1	TGCAGTGCTAGAGTCATTGGACAGGGAATCGACAATCAGCCCCAGCATTTT	CSARVIGQGIDNQPQHF
.	TRBV12-3/TRBV12-4	TRBJ1-1	.	TGTGCCAGCAGGAGAGGGGAACAGCCTGAAGCTTTCTTT	CASRRGEQPEAFF
.	TRBV14	TRBJ1-6	TRBD1	TGTGCCAGCAGTTCGAAACAGGGGGCGGGTTCACCCCTCCACTTT	CASSSKQGAGSPLHF
.	TRBV12-5	TRBJ2-2	.	TGTGCTAGTCGTGGCGACTCGAACACCGGGGAGCTGTTTTTT	CASRGDSNTGELFF
many	TRBV28	TRBJ1-2	.	TGTGCCAGCAGGACAGAAACATATGGCTACACCTTC	CASRTETYGYTF
few	TRBV29-1	TRBJ2-5	.	TGCAGCGTGGCGGGGTCTGCAAGGGAGACCCAGTACTTC	CSVAGSARETQYF
many	TRBV28	TRBJ2-1	.	TGTGCCAGCAGTTTCCAGCCCAATGAGCAGTTCTTC	CASSFQPNEQFF
many	TRBV7-6	TRBJ1-3	.	TGTGCCAGCAGCGTACAGGGAAACACCATATATTTT	CASSVQGNTIYF
many	TRBV20-1	TRBJ2-3	.	TGCAGTGCTAGAGATCCCCTCAGTACAGATACGCAGTATTTT	CSARDPLSTDTQYF
.	TRBV9	TRBJ2-2	.	TGTGCCAGCAGCGTAGTGTCTGACCCCGACCCCGGGGAGCTGTTTTTT	CASSVVSDPDPGELFF
.	TRBV5-5	TRBJ2-7	.	TGTGCCAGCAGCTTAGGTGGTCTCTTCAACGTTCCCCACGAGCAGTACTTC	CASSLGGLFNVPHEQYF